A single sample is the source of the 25 T cell receptor beta chains below, sequenced in a study of blood T cell dynamics during melanoma immunotherapy. The time point is: week 3, after first cycle of checkpoint inhibitor. TCRdb's table, derived via immunoSEQ multiplex PCR, lists solely in-frame clones and lacks some. The sample has nearly 7,000 clones; roughly 81% are singletons. The input for sequencing was blood, taken from a patient treated with checkpoint blockade. These receptors all stem from a human donor with melanoma. Some clones in this sample may be carry-over from other donors' samples.

The rearrangement joins TRBV11-2 to TRBJ2-5; 7 bases align to TRBD1. The CDR3 extends over 16 amino acids. Per the germline V gene, CDR1 is SGHAT and CDR2 is FQNNGV. Unmatched junction bases numbered 8, after V lost 1 base and J lost 3 bases. As DNA, the CDR3 is TGTGCCAGCAGCTTAGCTTCCGGGACAGCAGAAGAGACCCAGTACTTC. Translation: CASSLASGTAEETQYF.

The rearrangement joins TRBV14 to TRBJ2-3, with D unresolved. This CDR3 contains 15 residues. V dropped 0 bases and J dropped 1 base, with 8 bases sitting between them. CDR1 and CDR2 (germline): SGHDN, FVKESK. CDR3 sequence reads: CASSQEEWGTDTQYF. CDR3 DNA sequence: TGTGCCAGCAGCCAAGAAGAGTGGGGCACAGATACGCAGTATTTT.

The rearrangement joins TRBV27 to TRBJ2-1; 7 nucleotides align to TRBD2. The CDR3 is 15 amino acids. CDR1 is MNHEY and CDR2 is SMNVEV in the germline V gene (reference sequence). The V and J ends lost 3 bases and 2 bases, in that order; junction bases with no gene match: 4. CDR3 residues: CASSFSGTTYNEQFF. The CDR3 nucleotides read TGTGCCAGCAGTTTCTCCGGGACTACCTACAATGAGCAGTTCTTC.

The V call is TRBV2, the J call TRBJ2-7, with D perhaps TRBD2 (5 bases). This CDR3 spans 12 amino acids. V was clipped by 6 bases and J by 1 base, with 7 bases between them. Germline V gene sequence: CDR1 SNHLY, CDR2 FYNNEI. This chain's CDR3 is CASRERSYEQYF. As DNA, the CDR3 is TGTGCCAGCAGAGAGCGGTCCTACGAGCAGTACTTC. Filled out from reference TRBV2 and TRBJ2-7, the complete variable domain reads EPEVTQTPSHQVTQMGQEVILRCVPISNHLYFYWYRQILGQKVEFLVSFYNNEISEKSEIFDDQFSVERPDGSNFTLKIRSTKLEDSAMYFCASRERSYEQYFGPGTRLTVT.

The gene calls are TRBV6-5 and TRBJ2-2; D possibly corresponds to TRBD2 (6 bases). This CDR3 is 15 amino acids long. Trimming shortened V by 8 bases and J by 0 bases, and 13 bases separated the two germline ends. The germline V gene has CDR1 MNHEY and CDR2 SVGAGI. CDR3 protein: CASGRGGSNTGELFF. In nucleotides, the CDR3 is TGTGCCAGCGGCCGCGGAGGGTCGAACACCGGGGAGCTGTTTTTT.

This clone was seen only a few times. The V and J genes are TRBV19 and TRBJ1-4, with TRBD1 as a possible D gene (5 bases). V was pared by 6 bases and J by 4 bases, with 12 bases between. Germline loops: CDR1 LNHDA, CDR2 SQIVND (reference sequence). The CDR3 is 14 residues long. The CDR3 sequence: CASRLPGGNEKLFF. The CDR3 nucleotides read TGTGCCAGTAGGTTACCGGGGGGTAATGAAAAACTGTTTTTT.

Points on this clone: The junction departs from germline at one end; a sequencing error may be responsible. This chain connects TRBV30 to TRBJ1-4; maybe TRBD1 (5 bases). The CDR3 covers 12 residues. Germline V gives CDR1 GTSNPN, CDR2 SVGIG (reference sequence). The CDR3 here is CAWSPGTVTPIF. In nucleotides, the CDR3 is TGTGCCTGGAGCCCCGGGACCGTAACTCCCATTTTT.

This clone was counted a single time. The rearrangement uses TRBV27 and TRBJ2-7, with 8 bases identical to TRBD2. After removal of 5 bases from V and 6 bases from J, the junction contained 9 bases not matched to a gene. The CDR3 totals 14 residues. Looked up from germline, CDR1 is MNHEY and CDR2 is SMNVEV (reference sequence). The CDR3 region is CASSTGGLLGEQYF. The CDR3 DNA follows: TGTGCCAGCAGTACGGGGGGGCTTTTGGGCGAGCAGTACTTC.

The chain has TRBV28 and TRBJ2-7; the match to TRBD2 covers 10 bases. With 0 bases clipped from V and 7 bases from J, the junction kept 9 bases outside the gene matches. CDR1 and CDR2 (germline): MDHEN, SYDVKM. The CDR3 runs 16 residues. CDR3 loop: CASSLWSSGSYREQYF. For the CDR3, the DNA is TGTGCCAGCAGTTTATGGTCTAGCGGGAGCTATCGGGAGCAGTACTTC.

The V gene is TRBV7-6, the J gene TRBJ1-1, with 7 positions matching TRBD1. CDR3 length: 14 amino acids. Trimming cost V 1 base and J 4 bases; bases outside gene matches: 3. Germline lookup yields CDR1 SGHVS and CDR2 FNYEAQ. Here the CDR3 DNA reads TGTGCCAGCAGCTTAGTCCAGGGGGGCACTGAAGCTTTCTTT. Its protein product is CASSLVQGGTEAFF. Using reference TRBV7-6 and TRBJ1-1 for the parts outside the CDR3, the full variable domain is GAGVSQSPRYKVTKRGQDVALRCDPISGHVSLYWYRQALGQGPEFLTYFNYEAQQDKSGLPNDRFSAERPEGSISTLTIQRTEQRDSAMYRCASSLVQGGTEAFFGQGTRLTVV.

The V and J genes are TRBV19 and TRBJ2-7; tentatively, D is TRBD2 (6 bases). The V and J ends lost 4 bases and 1 base respectively, with 11 bases between them. Germline loops: CDR1 LNHDA, CDR2 SQIVND (reference sequence). The length of the CDR3 is 14 residues. The chain's CDR3 is CASSKGRGSYEQYF. CDR3 coding DNA: TGTGCCAGTAGTAAAGGCCGGGGGTCCTACGAGCAGTACTTC.

In this sample, this clone is medium-sized. This sequence joins TRBV2 and TRBJ1-1; no firm D call. The CDR3 consists of 14 residues. Per germline, CDR1 SNHLY and CDR2 FYNNEI. Trimming stripped 5 bases from V and 0 bases from J, with 10 bases between. The CDR3 protein is CASSSQRLNTEAFF. The CDR3 nucleotides read TGTGCCAGCAGTTCACAACGTTTGAACACTGAAGCTTTCTTT.

The chain carries TRBV5-1 and TRBJ2-2; D is tentatively TRBD1 or TRBD2 (6 bases each). CDR3 length: 16 residues. The ends were cut back, 0 bases at V and 1 base at J, with 10 bases in the middle. CDR1 is SGHRS, CDR2 YFSETQ, per germline. The CDR3 reads CASSLAGGRNTGELFF. The CDR3 DNA is TGCGCCAGCAGCTTGGCCGGGGGCCGGAACACCGGGGAGCTGTTTTTT.

The chain couples TRBV11-2 to TRBJ2-1; D remains ambiguous. The ends were cut back, 7 bases at V and 6 bases at J, with 19 bases in the middle. The germline CDR1 and CDR2 sequences are SGHAT and FQNNGV. This CDR3 has 15 residues. The CDR3 here is CASKPSRLTFNEQFF. The CDR3 DNA reads as TGTGCCAGCAAGCCGTCGCGGCTGACTTTCAATGAGCAGTTCTTC.

The chain links TRBV29-1 to TRBJ1-1; a weak D match, TRBD1 (5 bases). CDR3 length: 13 residues. V lost 7 bases, J lost 1 base, and 13 bases lay in between. Germline V lookup: CDR1 SQVTM, CDR2 ANQGSEA. CDR3 nucleotides: TGCAGCGCCGGGGCCGCAGGGAACACTGAAGCTTTCTTT. Its translation: CSAGAAGNTEAFF.

The V call is TRBV28, the J call TRBJ1-5, with 8 bases fitting TRBD1. This CDR3 comprises 17 residues. From germline, CDR1 is MDHEN and CDR2 SYDVKM. The trim removed 3 bases at V and 0 bases at J, leaving 7 bases unmatched. The CDR3 DNA reads TGTGCCAGCAGTTTGTGGACAGGGACATATAGCAATCAGCCCCAGCATTTT. The encoded protein is CASSLWTGTYSNQPQHF.

This clone was detected only a few times. The V and J genes are TRBV4-3 and TRBJ1-6, with D tentatively TRBD1 (5 bases). The V gene lost 0 bases and the J gene lost 8 bases, with 11 bases spanning the gap. Germline CDR1 reads LGHNA; CDR2 reads YSLEER. The CDR3 has 15 amino acids. In DNA, the CDR3 is TGCGCCAGCAGCCAAGATTCCACAGGAGATTCACCCCTCCACTTT. Its translation is CASSQDSTGDSPLHF.

CDR3: CASSLGLDQPQHF. The CDR3 bases are TGTGCCAGCAGCTTAGGATTGGACCAGCCCCAGCATTTT. V is TRBV11-2 and J is TRBJ1-5, with D unresolved. The CDR3 has 13 amino acids. Per germline, CDR1 SGHAT and CDR2 FQNNGV. V lost 1 base and J lost 7, with 8 bases in between.

This clone was seen a handful of times. V usage is TRBV4-2 and J usage is TRBJ1-1; D call uncertain. The CDR3 spans 13 residues. V lost 1 base, J lost 1 base, and 4 bases lay in between. Germline V gene lookup returns CDR1 LGHNA and CDR2 YNFKEQ. The CDR3 sequence: CASSQVSNTEAFF. The DNA for the CDR3 is TGTGCCAGCAGCCAAGTGTCGAACACTGAAGCTTTCTTT.

The rearrangement uses TRBV9 and TRBJ1-6; D is uncertain. The CDR3 totals 13 residues. With 0 bases removed from V and 9 bases from J, the gap between germline ends came to 7 bases. The germline V gene encodes CDR1 SGDLS and CDR2 YYNGEE. The CDR3 region is CASSVGNGSPLHF. The CDR3 nucleotides read TGTGCCAGCAGCGTAGGGAATGGTTCACCCCTCCACTTT.

The genes are TRBV6-5 and TRBJ1-4; 10 nucleotides match TRBD1. J lost 5 bases, V lost 5 bases, and 5 bases had no gene match. CDR1 is MNHEY, CDR2 SVGAGI, per germline. This CDR3 has 15 residues. CDR3 bases: TGTGCCAGCAGTGCGGGACAGGGGAGAAATGAAAAACTGTTTTTT. As protein: CASSAGQGRNEKLFF.

The chain links TRBV2 to TRBJ1-6, with TRBD1 matching over 7 bases. The germline CDR1 and CDR2 sequences are SNHLY and FYNNEI. Germline trimming cut 5 bases from V and 5 bases from J; bases unmatched to any gene: 6. The CDR3 extends over 15 amino acids. The CDR3: CASSLTGTDNSPLHF. CDR3 nucleotides: TGTGCCAGCAGTCTAACCGGGACAGATAATTCACCCCTCCACTTT.

This chain links TRBV6-5 with TRBJ1-5, with D perhaps TRBD1 (5 bases). Germline CDR1 is MNHEY and CDR2 is SVGAGI. The CDR3 totals 15 residues. V lost 2 bases and J 2 bases, leaving 10 bases between the germline ends. The CDR3 sequence: CASSYPLGGNQPQHF. CDR3 DNA sequence: TGTGCCAGCAGTTACCCCTTGGGGGGCAATCAGCCCCAGCATTTT.

V is TRBV30 and J is TRBJ1-2; the match to TRBD1 covers 7 bases. The length of the CDR3 is 15 residues. Germline V gene lookup returns CDR1 GTSNPN and CDR2 SVGIG (reference sequence). Trimming cost V 5 bases and J 8 bases; bases outside gene matches: 17. The CDR3 loop is CAWSGQGGKFRGYTF. The CDR3 DNA is TGTGCCTGGTCGGGGCAGGGGGGAAAGTTTCGGGGCTACACCTTC.

This chain connects TRBV29-1 to TRBJ2-5; D ambiguous. Trimming left V 3 bases short and J 0 bases short, with 11 bases between. This CDR3 has 14 residues. The germline gives CDR1 SQVTM, CDR2 ANQGSEA. The CDR3 reads CSVESEKNQETQYF. In DNA, the CDR3 is TGCAGCGTTGAGTCAGAGAAAAACCAAGAGACCCAGTACTTC.